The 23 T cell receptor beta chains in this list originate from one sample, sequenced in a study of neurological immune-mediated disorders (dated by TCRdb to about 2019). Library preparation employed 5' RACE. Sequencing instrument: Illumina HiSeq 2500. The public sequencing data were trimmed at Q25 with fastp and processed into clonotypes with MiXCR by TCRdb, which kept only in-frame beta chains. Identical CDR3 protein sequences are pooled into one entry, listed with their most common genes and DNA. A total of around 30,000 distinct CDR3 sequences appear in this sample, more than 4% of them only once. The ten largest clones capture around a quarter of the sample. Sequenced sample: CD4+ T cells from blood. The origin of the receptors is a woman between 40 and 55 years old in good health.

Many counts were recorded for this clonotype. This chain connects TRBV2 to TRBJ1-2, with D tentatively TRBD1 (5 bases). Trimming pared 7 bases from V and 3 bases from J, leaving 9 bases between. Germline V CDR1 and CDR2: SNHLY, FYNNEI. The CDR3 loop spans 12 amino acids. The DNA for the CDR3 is TGTGCCAGCACGGGGGACGACTATGGCTACACCTTC. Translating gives CASTGDDYGYTF.

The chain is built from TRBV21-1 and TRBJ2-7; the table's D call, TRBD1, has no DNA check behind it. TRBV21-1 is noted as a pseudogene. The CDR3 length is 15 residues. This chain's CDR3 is CASKEQGSGSYEQYF. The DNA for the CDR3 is TGTGCCAGCAAAGAGCAGGGCAGTGGATCCTACGAGCAGTACTTC.

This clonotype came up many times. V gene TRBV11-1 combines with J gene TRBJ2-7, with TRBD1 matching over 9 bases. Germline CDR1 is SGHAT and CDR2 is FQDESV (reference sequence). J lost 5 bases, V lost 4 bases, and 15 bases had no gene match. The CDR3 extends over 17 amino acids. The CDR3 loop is CASSSTPFDRGGHEQYF. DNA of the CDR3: TGTGCCAGCAGCTCAACTCCCTTTGACAGGGGGGGCCACGAGCAGTACTTC.

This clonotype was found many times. The CDR3 nucleotides are TGCAGTGCTAGAGATTTGTTAGCGGGGAACTACGAGCAGTACTTC. As protein: CSARDLLAGNYEQYF. The rearrangement uses TRBV20-1 and TRBJ2-7; 8 positions agree with TRBD2. The CDR3 runs 15 residues. Losses at the gene ends were 0 bases for V and 3 bases for J; bases not matched to a gene: 7. Germline CDR1 and CDR2: DFQATT and SNEGSKA (reference sequence).

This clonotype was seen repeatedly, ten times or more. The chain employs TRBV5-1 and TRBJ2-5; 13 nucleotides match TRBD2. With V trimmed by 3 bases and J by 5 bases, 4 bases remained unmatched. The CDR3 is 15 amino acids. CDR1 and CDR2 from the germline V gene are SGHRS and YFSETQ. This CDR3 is CASSSQLAGGETQYF. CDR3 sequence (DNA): TGCGCCAGCAGCTCCCAACTAGCGGGAGGGGAGACCCAGTACTTC.

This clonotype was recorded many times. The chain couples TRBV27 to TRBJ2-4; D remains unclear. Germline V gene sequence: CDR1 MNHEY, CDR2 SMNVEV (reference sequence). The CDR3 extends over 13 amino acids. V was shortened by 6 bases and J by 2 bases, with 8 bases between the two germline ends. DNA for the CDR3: TGTGCCAGCAGAGGGCAGACCAAAAACATTCAGTACTTC. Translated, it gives CASRGQTKNIQYF.

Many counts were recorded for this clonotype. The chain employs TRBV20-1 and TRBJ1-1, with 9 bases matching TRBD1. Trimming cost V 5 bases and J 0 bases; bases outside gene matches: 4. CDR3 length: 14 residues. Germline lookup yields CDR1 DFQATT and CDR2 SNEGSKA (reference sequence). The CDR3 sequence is CSAFRTGVNTEAFF. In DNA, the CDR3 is TGCAGTGCTTTCAGGACAGGGGTGAACACTGAAGCTTTCTTT.

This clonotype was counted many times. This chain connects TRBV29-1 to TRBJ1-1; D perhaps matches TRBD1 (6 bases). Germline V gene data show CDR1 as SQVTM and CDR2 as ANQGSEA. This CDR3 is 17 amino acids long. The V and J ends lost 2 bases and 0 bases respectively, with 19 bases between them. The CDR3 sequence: CSVEIRGRTPLNTEAFF. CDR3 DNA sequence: TGCAGCGTTGAAATTAGGGGGAGAACCCCTTTGAACACTGAAGCTTTCTTT.

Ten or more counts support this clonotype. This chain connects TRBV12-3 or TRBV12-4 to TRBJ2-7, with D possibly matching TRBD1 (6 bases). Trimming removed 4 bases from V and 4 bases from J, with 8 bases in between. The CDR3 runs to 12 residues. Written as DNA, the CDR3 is TGTGCCAGCAGTTGGGACATATACGAGCAGTACTTC. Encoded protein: CASSWDIYEQYF.

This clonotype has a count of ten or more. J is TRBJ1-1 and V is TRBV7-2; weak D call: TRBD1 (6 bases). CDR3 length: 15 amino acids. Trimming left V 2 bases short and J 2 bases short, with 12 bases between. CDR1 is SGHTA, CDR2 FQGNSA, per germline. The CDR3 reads CASSLLLGGNTEAFF. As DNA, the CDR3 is TGTGCCAGCAGCTTATTGTTGGGGGGCAACACTGAAGCTTTCTTT.

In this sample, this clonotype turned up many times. The CDR3 DNA is TGTGCCAGCAGTACTATGGGGGGGAACACTGAAGCTTTCTTT. It translates to CASSTMGGNTEAFF. The J gene is TRBJ1-1, the V gene TRBV7-2, with D tentatively TRBD1 (5 bases). V was cut by 6 bases and J by 1 base, with 12 bases left in between. This CDR3 spans 14 amino acids. Germline assignment: CDR1 SGHTA and CDR2 FQGNSA.

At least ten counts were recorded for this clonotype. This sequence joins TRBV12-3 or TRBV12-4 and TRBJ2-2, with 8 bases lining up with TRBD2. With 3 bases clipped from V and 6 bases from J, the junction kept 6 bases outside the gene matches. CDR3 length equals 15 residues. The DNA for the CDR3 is TGTGCCAGCAGTTTGAGCGGGAGAGGGGCCGGGGAGCTGTTTTTT. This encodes CASSLSGRGAGELFF.

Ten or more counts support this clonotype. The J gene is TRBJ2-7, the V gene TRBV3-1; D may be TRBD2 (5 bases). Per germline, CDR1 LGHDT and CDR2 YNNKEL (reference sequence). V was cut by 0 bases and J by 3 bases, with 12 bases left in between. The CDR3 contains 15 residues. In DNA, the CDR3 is TGTGCCAGCAGCCAAGATCTGGGAGTAGGCTACGAGCAGTACTTC. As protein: CASSQDLGVGYEQYF.

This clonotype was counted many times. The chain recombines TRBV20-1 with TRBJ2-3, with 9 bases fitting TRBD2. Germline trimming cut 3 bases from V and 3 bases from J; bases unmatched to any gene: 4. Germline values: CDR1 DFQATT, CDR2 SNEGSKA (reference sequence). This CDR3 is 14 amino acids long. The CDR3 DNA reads TGCAGTGCTAGTGGCGGGAGGGCGACAGATACGCAGTATTTT. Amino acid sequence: CSASGGRATDTQYF.

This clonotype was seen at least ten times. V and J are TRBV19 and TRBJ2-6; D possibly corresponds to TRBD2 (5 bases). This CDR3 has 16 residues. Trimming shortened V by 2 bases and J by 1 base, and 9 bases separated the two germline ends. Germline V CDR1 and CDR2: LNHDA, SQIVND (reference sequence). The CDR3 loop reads CASSIRGHSGANVLTF. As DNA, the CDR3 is TGTGCCAGTAGTATACGAGGGCATTCTGGGGCCAACGTCCTGACTTTC.

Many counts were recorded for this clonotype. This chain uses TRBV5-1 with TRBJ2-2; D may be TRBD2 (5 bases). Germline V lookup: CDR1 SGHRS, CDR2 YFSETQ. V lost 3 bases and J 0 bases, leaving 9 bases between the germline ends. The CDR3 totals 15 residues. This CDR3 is CASSSGNTNTGELFF. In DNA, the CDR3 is TGCGCCAGCAGCTCGGGGAATACGAACACCGGGGAGCTGTTTTTT.

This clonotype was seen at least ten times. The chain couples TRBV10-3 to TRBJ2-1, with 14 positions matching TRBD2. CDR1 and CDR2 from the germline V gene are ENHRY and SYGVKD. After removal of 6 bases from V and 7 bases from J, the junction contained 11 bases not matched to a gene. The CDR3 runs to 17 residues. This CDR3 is CAISPRRLAGGPNEQFF. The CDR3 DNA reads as TGTGCCATCAGCCCCCGCCGACTAGCGGGAGGGCCAAATGAGCAGTTCTTC.

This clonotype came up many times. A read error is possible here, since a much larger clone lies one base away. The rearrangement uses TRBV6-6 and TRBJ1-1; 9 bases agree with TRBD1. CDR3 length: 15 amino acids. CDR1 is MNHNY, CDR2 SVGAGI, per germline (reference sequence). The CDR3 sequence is CANSQGQGWNTEAFF. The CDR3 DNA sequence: TGTGCCAACAGTCAGGGACAGGGTTGGAACACTGAAGCTTTCTTT.

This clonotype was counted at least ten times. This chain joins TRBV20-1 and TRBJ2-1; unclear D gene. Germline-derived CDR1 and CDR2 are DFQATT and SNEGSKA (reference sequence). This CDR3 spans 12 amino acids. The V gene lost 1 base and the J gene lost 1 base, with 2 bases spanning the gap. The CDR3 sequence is CSARASYNEQFF. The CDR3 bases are TGCAGTGCTAGAGCATCCTACAATGAGCAGTTCTTC.

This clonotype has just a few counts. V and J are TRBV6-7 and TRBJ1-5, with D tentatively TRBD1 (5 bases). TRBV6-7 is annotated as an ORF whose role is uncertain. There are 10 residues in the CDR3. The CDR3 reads CAAGLQPQHF. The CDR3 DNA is TGTGCTGCAGGGCTTCAGCCCCAGCATTTT.

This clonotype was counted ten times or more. The CDR3 region has the DNA TGTGCCAGCAGCTCCCAACTGGAGACCCAGTACTTC. This gives the protein CASSSQLETQYF. V and J are TRBV7-2 and TRBJ2-5; no definite D call. Germline V gene lookup returns CDR1 SGHTA and CDR2 FQGNSA. V was clipped by 4 bases and J by 5 bases, with 8 bases between them. The CDR3 sequence is 12 residues long.

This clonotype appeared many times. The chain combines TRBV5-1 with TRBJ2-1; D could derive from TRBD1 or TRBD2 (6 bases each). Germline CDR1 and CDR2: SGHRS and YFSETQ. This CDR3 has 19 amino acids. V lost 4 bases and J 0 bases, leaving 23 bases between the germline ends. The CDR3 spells CASSAGVVIAGHSYNEQFF. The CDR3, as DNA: TGCGCCAGCAGCGCCGGGGTAGTTATCGCGGGACACTCCTACAATGAGCAGTTCTTC.

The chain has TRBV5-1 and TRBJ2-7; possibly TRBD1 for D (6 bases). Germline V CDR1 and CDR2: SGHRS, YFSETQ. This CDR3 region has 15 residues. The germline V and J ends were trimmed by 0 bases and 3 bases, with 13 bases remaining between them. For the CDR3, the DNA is TGCGCCAGCAGCTTGGATACAGGGTCGAGCTACGAGCAGTACTTC. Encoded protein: CASSLDTGSSYEQYF.